These 14 T cell receptor beta chains share one sample of origin, sequenced in a study of T cells after yellow fever vaccination. MiXCR was run by TCRdb on the 5' RACE reads, yielding one entry per CDR3 protein. The profile shows around 340,000 distinct CDR3 sequences, 8.7% of them singletons. Specimen: PBMCs, collected on the day of the first yellow fever vaccination. The receptors were gathered from a man in his late teens or twenties who received the YFV17D yellow fever vaccine.

V is TRBV18 and J is TRBJ2-3; D may correspond to TRBD1 or TRBD2 (5 bases each). Germline loops: CDR1 KGHSH, CDR2 LQKENI. CDR3 length equals 17 residues. Trimming pared 6 bases from V and 1 base from J, leaving 20 bases between. The CDR3 here is CASSLRQTLRGTDTQYF. DNA for the CDR3: TGTGCCAGCTCCCTTAGACAGACTCTGCGGGGCACAGATACGCAGTATTTT.

In this sample, this clonotype turned up a few times. CDR3 DNA sequence: TGCAGCGTTGGTGAGCCGCGGACTGAAGCTTTCTTT. As protein: CSVGEPRTEAFF. The chain uses TRBV29-1 and TRBJ1-1; D not resolved. Per the germline V gene, CDR1 is SQVTM and CDR2 is ANQGSEA. Trimming removed 4 bases at V and 5 bases at J, with 11 bases between. CDR3 length: 12 amino acids.

The gene calls are TRBV4-1 and TRBJ1-2, with D unresolved. From germline, CDR1 is MGHRA and CDR2 YSYEKL. V was trimmed by 4 bases and J by 0 bases, leaving 15 bases between them. The CDR3 is 16 amino acids. CDR3 sequence reads: CASSPIGGLANYGYTF. Here the CDR3 DNA reads TGCGCCAGCAGCCCGATAGGAGGGCTAGCTAACTATGGCTACACCTTC.

This clonotype was found a few times. The CDR3 region has the DNA TGTGCCAGCAGCTTAGCGTATTCCACAGCAGATACGCAGTATTTT. It specifies CASSLAYSTADTQYF. This chain joins TRBV7-2 and TRBJ2-3; D is ambiguous. Trimming removed 0 bases at V and 4 bases at J, with 11 bases between. Germline assignment: CDR1 SGHTA and CDR2 FQGNSA. The CDR3 has 15 residues.

This chain connects TRBV10-3 to TRBJ2-3; 9 bases line up with TRBD2. CDR1 and CDR2 (germline): ENHRY, SYGVKD. The CDR3 spans 15 residues. Unmatched junction bases numbered 9, after V lost 10 bases and J lost 1 base. CDR3 in DNA: TGTGCCAGCTCCTCTAGCGGGGATCGCACAGATACGCAGTATTTT. Translation: CASSSSGDRTDTQYF.

This chain uses TRBV20-1 with TRBJ2-1, with D possibly called TRBD1 or TRBD2 (5 bases each). V was shortened by 3 bases and J by 4 bases, with 10 bases between the two germline ends. Germline CDR1 and CDR2: DFQATT and SNEGSKA (reference sequence). CDR3 length: 13 amino acids. CDR3 amino acids: CSASRGPYNEQFF. In DNA form, the CDR3 reads TGCAGTGCTAGTCGGGGCCCATACAATGAGCAGTTCTTC.

This clonotype was found a few times. V gene TRBV19 combines with J gene TRBJ1-6; D is ambiguous. Germline V gene sequence: CDR1 LNHDA, CDR2 SQIVND (reference sequence). This CDR3 spans 13 amino acids. V was shortened by 6 bases and J by 7 bases, with 10 bases between the two germline ends. The CDR3 nucleotides are TGTGCCAGTAGCGACCCCGTAAATTCACCCCTCCACTTT. It encodes CASSDPVNSPLHF.

This chain connects TRBV20-1 to TRBJ2-3, with D tentatively TRBD1 (5 bases). CDR1 and CDR2 (germline): DFQATT, SNEGSKA (reference sequence). The CDR3 contains 17 residues. V shed 2 bases and J shed 0 bases, with 18 bases lying between them. CDR3 sequence (DNA): TGCAGTGCTAGACTCCCTGGGGCTCTCCCTAGCACAGATACGCAGTATTTT. Translating gives CSARLPGALPSTDTQYF.

This clonotype was found many times. The J gene is TRBJ1-2, the V gene TRBV20-1, with a possible D match to TRBD1 (5 bases). Trimming shortened V by 3 bases and J by 8 bases, and 22 bases separated the two germline ends. The CDR3 is 15 residues long. The germline V gene encodes CDR1 DFQATT and CDR2 SNEGSKA (reference sequence). The CDR3 coding sequence is TGCAGTGCTAGGGGCGTTTTGCCCTGGGACGGGGGCTACACCTTC. Translated, it gives CSARGVLPWDGGYTF.

The V gene is TRBV7-2, the J gene TRBJ2-5; D is unresolved. The germline V and J ends were trimmed by 6 bases and 1 base, with 12 bases remaining between them. Per germline, CDR1 SGHTA and CDR2 FQGNSA. The CDR3 length is 14 residues. CDR3 residues: CASSPGKFQETQYF. DNA of the CDR3: TGTGCCAGCAGTCCTGGAAAATTCCAAGAGACCCAGTACTTC.

This clonotype has only a few counts. The V call is TRBV2, the J call TRBJ2-3; D tentatively fits TRBD1 or TRBD2 (5 bases each). Germline V gene data show CDR1 as SNHLY and CDR2 as FYNNEI. V was shortened by 6 bases and J by 2 bases, with 15 bases between the two germline ends. The CDR3 sequence is 15 residues long. In nucleotides, the CDR3 is TGTGCCAGCAGCACAAGGGACCTCTACACAGATACGCAGTATTTT. Its protein is CASSTRDLYTDTQYF. Full variable domain (remainder filled in from reference TRBV2 and TRBJ2-3): EPEVTQTPSHQVTQMGQEVILRCVPISNHLYFYWYRQILGQKVEFLVSFYNNEISEKSEIFDDQFSVERPDGSNFTLKIRSTKLEDSAMYFCASSTRDLYTDTQYFGPGTRLTVL.

The V and J genes are TRBV20-1 and TRBJ1-4; weak D call: TRBD1 (6 bases). This CDR3 has 15 residues. CDR1 is DFQATT, CDR2 SNEGSKA, per germline (reference sequence). Trimming took 3 bases from V and 1 from J, leaving 12 bases between them. The chain's CDR3 is CSASDGGGTNEKLFF. Written as DNA, the CDR3 is TGCAGTGCTAGTGACGGGGGCGGAACTAATGAAAAACTGTTTTTT.

This clonotype was counted a few times. The chain links TRBV5-1 to TRBJ1-2, with 12 bases identical to TRBD1. The germline gives CDR1 SGHRS, CDR2 YFSETQ. V shed 2 bases and J 2 bases; nucleotides not matched to a gene: 13. The CDR3 has 19 amino acids. CDR3 residues: CASSLRLRDRGHGNYGYTF. The DNA for the CDR3 is TGCGCCAGCAGCTTACGCCTCCGGGACAGGGGGCATGGGAACTATGGCTACACCTTC. The full variable domain, in which reference TRBV5-1 and TRBJ1-2 provide the parts outside the CDR3, is KAGVTQTPRYLIKTRGQQVTLSCSPISGHRSVSWYQQTPGQGLQFLFEYFSETQRNKGNFPGRFSGRQFSNSRSEMNVSTLELGDSALYLCASSLRLRDRGHGNYGYTFGSGTRLTVV.

This clonotype came up a few times. The J gene is TRBJ2-3, the V gene TRBV7-2; TRBD1 is a possible D gene (6 bases). Looked up from germline, CDR1 is SGHTA and CDR2 is FQGNSA. This CDR3 region has 13 residues. V dropped 6 bases and J dropped 3 bases, with 10 bases sitting between them. CDR3 in amino acids: CASRTTGTDTQYF. In DNA, the CDR3 is TGTGCCAGCAGGACAACAGGGACAGATACGCAGTATTTT.